This T cell receptor beta chain was identified during a study of control samples from healthy donors and cancer patients. Sequenced by immunoSEQ multiplex PCR; TCRdb stores in-frame clones only, minus some. The sample lists approximately 40,000 clones; 80% to 95% were seen once. Per germline, CDR1 MNHEY and CDR2 SMNVEV (reference sequence). The CDR3 totals 13 residues. Trimming took 6 bases from V and 4 from J, leaving 12 bases between them. V gene TRBV27 combines with J gene TRBJ1-1; tentatively, D is TRBD1 (6 bases). The sample taken for sequencing was blood. This TCR derives from a woman in her forties or fifties in good health. CDR3 in DNA: TGTGCCAGCAGCAGAGGGGGGGGCACTGAAGCTTTCTTT. This sequence encodes CASSRGGGTEAFF.